This entry lists 20 T cell receptor beta chains sequenced from one sample in a study of cytomegalovirus exposure and HLA in healthy donors (dated by TCRdb to about 2017). The library was produced with the immunoSEQ multiplex PCR assay. For the multiplex PCR, a mixture combining 60 forward primers for TCR Vbeta segments and 13 reverse primers for TCR Jbeta segments was used. Not all clones reach the TCRdb copy of this immuneACCESS table, which keeps in-frame sequences only. Checked studies attribute under half of the gap to unresolved V genes and leave the rest unexplained. The sample yields nearly 110,000 clones; approximately 74% were counted once. The ten largest clonotypes hold about 15% of the sample. Sequencing used PBMCs. Receptors were obtained from a woman in her forties in good health and CMV-seropositive.

The chain has TRBV18 and TRBJ2-1, with a weak D call TRBD2 (5 bases). This CDR3 spans 14 amino acids. CDR1 and CDR2 (germline): KGHSH, LQKENI. The V and J ends lost 0 bases and 5 bases respectively, with 8 bases between them. The CDR3 DNA reads as TGTGCCAGCTCACCACCCGAGGGTCACAATGAGCAGTTCTTC. This encodes CASSPPEGHNEQFF.

The chain uses TRBV10-3 and TRBJ2-7, with D maybe TRBD1 (7 bases). The V gene lost 5 bases and the J gene lost 6 bases, with 11 bases spanning the gap. The CDR3 sequence is 12 residues long. Germline values: CDR1 ENHRY, CDR2 SYGVKD. CDR3 in amino acids: CAISRQGGEQYF. CDR3 nucleotides: TGTGCCATCAGTCGACAGGGAGGCGAGCAGTACTTC.

V usage is TRBV5-1 and J usage is TRBJ2-1; TRBD2 matches at 11 bases. Trimming at V came to 0 bases and at J to 1 base, leaving 3 bases not matched to a gene. The CDR3 spans 17 residues. The germline CDR1 and CDR2 sequences are SGHRS and YFSETQ. The CDR3 loop is CASSLASGGRSYNEQFF. CDR3 DNA: TGCGCCAGCAGCTTGGCTAGCGGGGGGAGGTCCTACAATGAGCAGTTCTTC. Based on the CDR3 plus reference TRBV5-1 and TRBJ2-1, the full variable domain is KAGVTQTPRYLIKTRGQQVTLSCSPISGHRSVSWYQQTPGQGLQFLFEYFSETQRNKGNFPGRFSGRQFSNSRSEMNVSTLELGDSALYLCASSLASGGRSYNEQFFGPGTRLTVL.

The chain uses TRBV9 and TRBJ2-3, with D uncertain. Germline lookup yields CDR1 SGDLS and CDR2 YYNGEE. CDR3 length: 15 amino acids. V was cut by 1 base and J by 2 bases, with 11 bases left in between. The CDR3: CASSVRQANTDTQYF. CDR3 in DNA: TGTGCCAGCAGCGTAAGGCAGGCTAACACAGATACGCAGTATTTT.

The V and J genes are TRBV27 and TRBJ1-6, with D possibly TRBD1 on 6 matching bases. In germline, CDR1 is MNHEY, CDR2 SMNVEV (reference sequence). The length of the CDR3 is 14 residues. Trimming removed 5 bases from V and 9 bases from J, with 14 bases in between. The CDR3, as DNA: TGTGCCAGCAGTGTCGGACAGTTGCTTTCACCCCTCCACTTT. It translates to CASSVGQLLSPLHF.

This clone was recorded a few times. V usage is TRBV29-1 and J usage is TRBJ1-1; D is undetermined. The V end lost 7 bases, the J end lost 6 bases, and 15 bases lay between the germline ends. The CDR3 runs 12 residues. CDR1 is SQVTM, CDR2 ANQGSEA, per germline. CDR3 DNA sequence: TGCAGCGCCTTGGCGGGAGGCGCTGAAGCTTTCTTT. Translation gives CSALAGGAEAFF.

CDR3 sequence (DNA): TGTGCCAGCAGTAAGAAGGGACAGGGGGGTTCAGAGACCCAGTACTTC. This gives the protein CASSKKGQGGSETQYF. V and J are TRBV27 and TRBJ2-5, with 11 bases identical to TRBD1. CDR1 is MNHEY, CDR2 SMNVEV, per germline (reference sequence). V shed 5 bases and J 4 bases; nucleotides not matched to a gene: 9. CDR3 length equals 16 residues.

The sample holds one count of this clone. The genes are TRBV30 and TRBJ2-5, with 8 bases identical to TRBD1. The ends lost 1 base at V and 5 bases at J; junction bases unmatched: 3. CDR1 and CDR2 from the germline V gene are GTSNPN and SVGIG (reference sequence). This CDR3 region has 13 residues. The DNA of the CDR3 is TGTGCCTGGAGTGCAGGGGGCAGGGAGACCCAGTACTTC. Amino acid sequence: CAWSAGGRETQYF.

This chain links TRBV30 with TRBJ1-4; maybe TRBD1 (6 bases). The CDR3 is 14 residues long. The germline gives CDR1 GTSNPN, CDR2 SVGIG (reference sequence). Deletions cut 0 bases from V and 6 bases from J, with 11 bases between. In DNA, the CDR3 is TGTGCCTGGAGTGTTAGGGGGAGTTATGAAAAACTGTTTTTT. Amino acids: CAWSVRGSYEKLFF.

This rearrangement joins TRBV6-5 to TRBJ1-1; TRBD1 agrees at 9 bases. V shed 6 bases, J shed 5 bases, and the junction held 7 bases outside the gene matches. From germline, CDR1 is MNHEY and CDR2 SVGAGI. The CDR3 loop spans 14 amino acids. The CDR3 sequence: CASSLGQGFTEAFF. Written as DNA, the CDR3 is TGTGCCAGCAGCCTGGGACAGGGTTTTACTGAAGCTTTCTTT.

The CDR3 is CASSPRVQTEAFF. The CDR3 region has the DNA TGTGCCAGCAGCCCCAGGGTTCAGACTGAAGCTTTCTTT. The chain employs TRBV5-6 and TRBJ1-1, with TRBD1 as a possible D gene (5 bases). The germline gives CDR1 SGHDT, CDR2 YYEEEE. The CDR3 extends over 13 amino acids. Between the trimmed V and J ends, which lost 4 bases and 5 bases, there was a span of 12 bases.

V is TRBV5-1 and J is TRBJ2-5; 7 bases are shared with TRBD2. This CDR3 contains 13 residues. Germline CDR1 reads SGHRS; CDR2 reads YFSETQ. Trimming cost V 4 bases and J 1 base; bases outside gene matches: 1. CDR3 nucleotide sequence: TGCGCCAGCAGCGGGGGGGTCCAAGAGACCCAGTACTTC. This gives the protein CASSGGVQETQYF. Full variable domain (remainder filled in from reference TRBV5-1 and TRBJ2-5): KAGVTQTPRYLIKTRGQQVTLSCSPISGHRSVSWYQQTPGQGLQFLFEYFSETQRNKGNFPGRFSGRQFSNSRSEMNVSTLELGDSALYLCASSGGVQETQYFGPGTRLLVL.

The chain employs TRBV19 and TRBJ1-6; D ambiguous. Trimming took 4 bases from V and 8 from J, leaving 9 bases between them. Germline CDR1 reads LNHDA; CDR2 reads SQIVND (reference sequence). The CDR3 is 13 amino acids. The CDR3: CASSSPPDSPLHF. The CDR3 coding sequence is TGTGCCAGTAGTAGCCCGCCGGATTCACCCCTCCACTTT.

In regard to this clone: At one end the junction does not follow the germline gene, possibly because of a read error. This chain uses TRBV19 with TRBJ1-4; D is possibly TRBD1 (6 bases). Germline-derived CDR1 and CDR2 are LNHDA and SQIVND (reference sequence). The CDR3 totals 13 residues. CDR3 nucleotide sequence: TGTGCCAGTACTGTCGGGGCCACCGGGACACCTGTTTTT. Protein sequence: CASTVGATGTPVF.

The chain employs TRBV5-1 and TRBJ2-1; D gene unclear. The CDR3 totals 14 residues. CDR1 is SGHRS and CDR2 is YFSETQ in the germline V gene. V lost 4 bases and J 5 bases, leaving 13 bases between the germline ends. The CDR3 protein is CASSPSGQDNEQFF. DNA for the CDR3: TGCGCCAGCAGCCCCTCTGGGCAGGACAATGAGCAGTTCTTC.

This clone was detected once. This rearrangement joins TRBV4-3 to TRBJ2-7; the D gene is possibly TRBD2 (6 bases). CDR3 size: 14 residues. Germline V lookup: CDR1 LGHNA, CDR2 YSLEER. V lost 0 bases and J 3 bases, leaving 9 bases between the germline ends. The DNA for the CDR3 is TGCGCCAGCAGCCAAGATTGGGGGGACTACGAGCAGTACTTC. It specifies CASSQDWGDYEQYF.

In its sample, this clone was seen a few times. This sequence joins TRBV6-1 and TRBJ1-1; no clear D gene. The CDR3 totals 12 residues. CDR1 and CDR2 from the germline V gene are MNHNS and SASEGT. V lost 6 bases, J lost 3 bases, and 8 bases lay in between. This chain's CDR3 is CASSGRYTEAFF. The CDR3 DNA is TGTGCCAGCAGCGGCAGGTACACTGAAGCTTTCTTT.

The chain carries TRBV7-2 and TRBJ1-1; tentatively, D is TRBD1 (5 bases). This CDR3 has 13 amino acids. The V gene lost 7 bases and the J gene lost 2 bases, with 11 bases spanning the gap. Germline loops: CDR1 SGHTA, CDR2 FQGNSA. The CDR3 DNA follows: TGTGCCAGCAACTTCAGGGAAAACACTGAAGCTTTCTTT. Protein: CASNFRENTEAFF.

V gene TRBV2 combines with J gene TRBJ1-1, with D tentatively TRBD1 (6 bases). There are 14 residues in the CDR3. Trimming shortened V by 5 bases and J by 4 bases, and 14 bases separated the two germline ends. Looked up from germline, CDR1 is SNHLY and CDR2 is FYNNEI. DNA for the CDR3: TGTGCCAGCAGTCAACAGGGCCCAGGCACTGAAGCTTTCTTT. This sequence encodes CASSQQGPGTEAFF. The full variable domain, in which reference TRBV2 and TRBJ1-1 provide the parts outside the CDR3, is EPEVTQTPSHQVTQMGQEVILRCVPISNHLYFYWYRQILGQKVEFLVSFYNNEISEKSEIFDDQFSVERPDGSNFTLKIRSTKLEDSAMYFCASSQQGPGTEAFFGQGTRLTVV.

The chain employs TRBV5-4 and TRBJ1-6, with TRBD1 matching over 8 bases. The CDR3 loop spans 14 amino acids. Looked up from germline, CDR1 is SGHNT and CDR2 is YYREEE (reference sequence). V gave up 4 bases and J gave up 7 bases; unmatched junction bases: 4. The CDR3 sequence: CASSSRQGNSPLHF. The DNA of the CDR3 is TGTGCCAGCAGCAGTCGACAGGGGAATTCACCCCTCCACTTT.